This T cell receptor beta chain was retrieved from a study of cytomegalovirus exposure and HLA in healthy donors. Study findings and constraints: According to the study, 180 or so TCR beta chains were cytomegalovirus-associated. Several of the most significant clusters appeared linked to common viral pathogens, based on a later analysis. Productive status was seen about 87% or about 30% of the time for most TCR beta V segments in an earlier analysis.

The donors, nominally healthy at sampling, likely had unrecorded immune exposures. Details on this clone: What it binds is not known.

The primer mix had 60 Vbeta and 13 Jbeta primers. Assay: immunoSEQ multiplex PCR; the TCRdb copy retains only in-frame clones and omits some. The sample lists about 120,000 clones, just over 75% seen once, with around 15% in the top ten. This clonotype originated in a man aged 25-45 years in good health and CMV-seropositive. The sequenced sample consisted of PBMCs.

The CDR3, as DNA: TGTGCCTGGAGTGTACAGGGGACGGGCCCCCTCCACTTT. This encodes CAWSVQGTGPLHF. The chain combines TRBV30 with TRBJ1-6, with 7 bases matching TRBD1. Germline CDR1 reads GTSNPN; CDR2 reads SVGIG (reference sequence). Trimming cost V 0 bases and J 13 bases; bases outside gene matches: 6. CDR3 length equals 13 residues.